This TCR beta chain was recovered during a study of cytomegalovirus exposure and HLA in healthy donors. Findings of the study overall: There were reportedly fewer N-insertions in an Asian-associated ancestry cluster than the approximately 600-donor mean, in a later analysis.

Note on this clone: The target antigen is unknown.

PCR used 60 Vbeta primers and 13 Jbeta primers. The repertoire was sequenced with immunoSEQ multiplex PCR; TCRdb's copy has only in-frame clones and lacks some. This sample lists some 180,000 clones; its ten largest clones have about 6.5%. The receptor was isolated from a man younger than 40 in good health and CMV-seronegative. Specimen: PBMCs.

CDR3 protein: CASSLGGQAFYEQYF. The CDR3 DNA reads as TGTGCCAGCAGCTTAGGGGGACAGGCTTTCTACGAGCAGTACTTC. The rearrangement links TRBV11-2 to TRBJ2-7, with TRBD1 matching 8 bases. Germline V gives CDR1 SGHAT, CDR2 FQNNGV. The J segment lost 3 bases and the V segment lost 1 base, leaving 5 bases of the junction unmatched. The CDR3 runs 15 residues.